This TCR beta chain was retrieved from a study of OX40 agonist ivuxolimab in advanced cancers. The count of this clone is one. The data were produced by immunoSEQ multiplex PCR, yet TCRdb's version contains in-frame clones alone and is incomplete. In the table there are some 59,000 clones, approximately 82% of which are singletons. Germline loops: CDR1 SGHTA, CDR2 FQGTGA. This CDR3 is 13 amino acids long. The J segment lost 3 bases and the V segment lost 6 bases, leaving 4 bases of the junction unmatched. The sample consisted of CD4+ or CD8+ T cells sorted from blood, taken in a trial of the OX40 agonist ivuxolimab. The sequence came from an adult with an advanced solid tumor such as melanoma, head and neck, liver or kidney cancer. The chain couples TRBV7-3 to TRBJ1-2, with TRBD1 matching 7 bases. CDR3 residues: CASSLDRDYGYTF. CDR3 nucleotides: TGTGCCAGCAGTCTTGACAGGGACTATGGCTACACCTTC.